This T cell receptor (beta chain) was sequenced during a study of beta chain features in type 1 diabetes. Study-level findings and limits: Researchers report that Type 1 diabetes patients had moderately but significantly shorter TCRB CDR3s across all four CD4+ subsets.

This clone was detected only a few times. What it recognizes is unknown. Unmatched junction bases numbered 5, after V lost 4 bases and J lost 2 bases. Per germline, CDR1 SGHDT and CDR2 YYEEEE. This CDR3 has 14 residues. Expressed TCRB transcripts were sequenced because the entire RNA isolate underwent reverse transcription. Sequencing was performed with immunoSEQ multiplex PCR; in TCRdb, only in-frame clones are kept and a portion is missing. Counted here are approximately 150,000 clones, about 13% occurring once; the ten biggest clones make up around 1.4%. In all sorted populations, purity surpassed 95%.

This TCR was recovered from a young man with type 1 diabetes. The chain carries TRBV5-6 and TRBJ1-2; TRBD1 aligns across 7 bases. Sequencing was performed on central memory CD4+ T cells from blood. The chain's CDR3 is CASSPGTVNYGYTF. The CDR3 region has the DNA TGTGCCAGCAGCCCGGGGACAGTGAACTATGGCTACACCTTC. Combining the CDR3 with reference TRBV5-6 and TRBJ1-2 gives the whole variable domain DAGVTQSPTHLIKTRGQQVTLRCSPKSGHDTVSWYQQALGQGPQFIFQYYEEEERQRGNFPDRFSGHQFPNYSSELNVNALLLGDSALYLCASSPGTVNYGYTFGSGTRLTVV.